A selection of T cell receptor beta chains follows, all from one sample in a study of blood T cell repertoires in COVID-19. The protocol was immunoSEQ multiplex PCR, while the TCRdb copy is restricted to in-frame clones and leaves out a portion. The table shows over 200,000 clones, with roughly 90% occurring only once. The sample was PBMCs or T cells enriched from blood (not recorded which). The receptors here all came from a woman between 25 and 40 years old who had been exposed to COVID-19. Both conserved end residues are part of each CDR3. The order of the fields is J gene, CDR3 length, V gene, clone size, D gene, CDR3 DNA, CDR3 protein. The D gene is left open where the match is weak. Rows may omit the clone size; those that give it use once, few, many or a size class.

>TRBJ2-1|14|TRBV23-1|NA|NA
TGCGCCAGCAGTCAATTGGCCACTAAGAATGAGCAGTTCTTC
CASSQLATKNEQFF
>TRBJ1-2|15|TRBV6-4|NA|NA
TGTGCCAGCAGTGAACTTTCCGGGGCTAACTATGGCTACACCTTC
CASSELSGANYGYTF
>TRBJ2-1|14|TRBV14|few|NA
TGTGCCAGCAGCCGAATCGGAGGCTTCCGTGAGCAGTTCTTC
CASSRIGGFREQFF
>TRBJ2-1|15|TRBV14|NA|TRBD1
TGTGCCAGCAGCCAAGTGGGACAGGGTAACAATGAGCAGTTCTTC
CASSQVGQGNNEQFF
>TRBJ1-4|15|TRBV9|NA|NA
TGTGCCAGCAGCCTTCGTTCTGCAACTAATGAAAAACTGTTTTTT
CASSLRSATNEKLFF
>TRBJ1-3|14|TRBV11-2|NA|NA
TGTGCCAGCAGCTTAGAACAGTCTGGAAACACCATATATTTT
CASSLEQSGNTIYF
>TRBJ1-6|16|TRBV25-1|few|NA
TGTGCCAGCAGTGAGTGGGGGGGTCCGATTAATTCACCCCTCCACTTT
CASSEWGGPINSPLHF
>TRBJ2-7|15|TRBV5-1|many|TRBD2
TGCGCCAGCAGCTATCTAGCGGGGGACTCCTACGAGCAGTACTTC
CASSYLAGDSYEQYF
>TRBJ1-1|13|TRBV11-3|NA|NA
TGTGCCAGCAGCTCGTCAGGAAACACTGAAGCTTTCTTT
CASSSSGNTEAFF
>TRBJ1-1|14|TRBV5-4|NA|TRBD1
TGTGCCAGCAGCTTGGCCGGCAAACAGGGGCAGGCTTTCTTT
CASSLAGKQGQAFF
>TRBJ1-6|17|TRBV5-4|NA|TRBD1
TGTGCCAGCAGCTTGGGGGCAGGGGGCTCCTATAATTCACCCCTCCACTTT
CASSLGAGGSYNSPLHF
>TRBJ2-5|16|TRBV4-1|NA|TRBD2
TGCGCCAGCAGCCAAGATAAGGGACTAGCAAGAGAGACCCAGTACTTC
CASSQDKGLARETQYF
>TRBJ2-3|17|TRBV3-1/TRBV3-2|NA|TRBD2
TGTGCCAGCAGCCAGCCGCATAGAGCGGGGGCGTACGATACGCAGTATTTT
CASSQPHRAGAYDTQYF
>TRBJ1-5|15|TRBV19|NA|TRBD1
TGTGCCAGTACCGATCGGACAGGGAACAATCAGCCCCAGCATTTT
CASTDRTGNNQPQHF
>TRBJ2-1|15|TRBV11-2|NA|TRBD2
TGTGCCAGCAGCGACGGGGGGAGCTCCTACAATGAGCAGTTCTTC
CASSDGGSSYNEQFF
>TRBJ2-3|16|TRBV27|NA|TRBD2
TGTGCCAGCAGTTTAGCCCAACTAGCGGAGTCAGATACGCAGTATTTT
CASSLAQLAESDTQYF
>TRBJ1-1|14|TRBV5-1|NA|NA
TGCGCCAGCAGCCCGAGTTCCCTGAACACTGAAGCTTTCTTT
CASSPSSLNTEAFF
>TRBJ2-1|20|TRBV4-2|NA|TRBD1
TGTGCCAGCAGCCAAGTTCCGGGACAGGGCGTGTCGGACTCCTACAATGAGCAGTTCTTC
CASSQVPGQGVSDSYNEQFF
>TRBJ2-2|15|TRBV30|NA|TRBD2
TGTGCCTGGAGTGGACAAGCGGGGGTCGGCGGGGAGCTGTTTTTT
CAWSGQAGVGGELFF
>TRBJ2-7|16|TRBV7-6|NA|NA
TGTGCCAGCAGCTTATGGCCTCCGGGCAGGGATTACGAGCAGTACTTC
CASSLWPPGRDYEQYF
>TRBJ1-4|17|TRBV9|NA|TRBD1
TGTGCCAGCAGCACCCATAACCAGGGGGTGGGTAATGAAAAACTGTTTTTT
CASSTHNQGVGNEKLFF
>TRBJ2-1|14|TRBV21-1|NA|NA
TGTGCCAGCAGCAAATGTCAGATCCACAATGAGCAGTTCTTC
CASSKCQIHNEQFF
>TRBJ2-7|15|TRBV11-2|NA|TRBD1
TGTGCCAGCAGACCTACCGGGACAGGGAACTACGAGCAGTACTTC
CASRPTGTGNYEQYF
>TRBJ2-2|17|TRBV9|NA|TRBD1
TGTGCCAGCAGCGGCACCCAGATAGGGGGCGCCACCGGGGAGCTGTTTTTT
CASSGTQIGGATGELFF
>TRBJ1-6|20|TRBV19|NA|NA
TGTGCCAGTAGTATGTATTCCCCGGACAGAGGGAGCTCCTATAATTCACCCCTCCACTTT
CASSMYSPDRGSSYNSPLHF
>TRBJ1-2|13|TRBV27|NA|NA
TGTGCCAGCAGTTTAAGGGGCATAGATGGCTACACCTTC
CASSLRGIDGYTF
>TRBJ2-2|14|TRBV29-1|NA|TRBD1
TGCAGCGCCGATACAGGGGGTGTCACCGGGGAGCTGTTTTTT
CSADTGGVTGELFF
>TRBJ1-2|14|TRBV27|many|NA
TGTGCCAGCAGTTTATCGGAGCGGGACTATGGCTACACCTTC
CASSLSERDYGYTF
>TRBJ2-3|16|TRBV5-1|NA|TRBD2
TGCGCCAGCAGCCGGAGACTAGCGGGGAGCACAGATACGCAGTATTTT
CASSRRLAGSTDTQYF
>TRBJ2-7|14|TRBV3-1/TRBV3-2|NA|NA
TGTGCCAGCAGCCGTGGGCTGGGGAGCTACGAGCAGTACTTC
CASSRGLGSYEQYF
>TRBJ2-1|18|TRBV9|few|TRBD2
TGTGCCAGCAGCCCCCCGACTAGCGGGGGGGCCTCCTACAATGAGCAGTTCTTC
CASSPPTSGGASYNEQFF
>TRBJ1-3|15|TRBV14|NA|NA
TGTGCCAGCAGCCAAGTCCCTAACTCTGGAAACACCATATATTTT
CASSQVPNSGNTIYF
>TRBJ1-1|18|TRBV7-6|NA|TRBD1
TGTGCCAGCAGCTTATACTTCCCCATTGGGACAGGGAACACTGAAGCTTTCTTT
CASSLYFPIGTGNTEAFF
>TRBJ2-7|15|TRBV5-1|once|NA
TGCGCCAGCAGCTTGAATGAGGGAAGCTCCTACGAGCAGTACTTC
CASSLNEGSSYEQYF
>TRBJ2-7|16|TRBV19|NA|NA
TGTGCCAGTAGTATTGGGGGGAGGCCTGGTCGGTACGAGCAGTACTTC
CASSIGGRPGRYEQYF
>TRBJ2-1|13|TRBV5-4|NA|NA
TGTGCCAGTCCAACGACAGGTCTTAATGAGCAGTTCTTC
CASPTTGLNEQFF
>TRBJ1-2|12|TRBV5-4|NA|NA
TGTGCCAGCAGCCGGGACTCCTATGGCTACACCTTC
CASSRDSYGYTF
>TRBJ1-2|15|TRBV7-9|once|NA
TGTGCCAGCAGCTTAACCAGGGGCCCTAACTATGGCTACACCTTC
CASSLTRGPNYGYTF
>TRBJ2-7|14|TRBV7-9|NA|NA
TGTGCCAGCAGCTTAGCGCTCGCTAGCTACGAGCAGTACTTC
CASSLALASYEQYF
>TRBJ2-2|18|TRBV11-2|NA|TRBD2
TGTGCCAGCAGCTTAGTGGGTAGCGGGGGCGCGAACACCGGGGAGCTGTTTTTT
CASSLVGSGGANTGELFF
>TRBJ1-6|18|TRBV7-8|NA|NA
TGTGCCAGCAAAATAGGGGGAGGGACAAGCTCCTATAATTCACCCCTCCACTTT
CASKIGGGTSSYNSPLHF
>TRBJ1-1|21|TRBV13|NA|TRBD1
TGTGCCAGCAGCTTAGGCCTCGGTCCAGGGGGTTCAGGGGTCGAGAACACTGAAGCTTTCTTT
CASSLGLGPGGSGVENTEAFF
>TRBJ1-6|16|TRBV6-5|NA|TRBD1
TGTGCCAGCAGTTACGCCAGCCCGACAGGGAGTTCACCCCTCCACTTT
CASSYASPTGSSPLHF
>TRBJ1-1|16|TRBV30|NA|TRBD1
TGTGCCTGGAGTTTCTCCCCGGACAGGGGGGTAACTGAAGCTTTCTTT
CAWSFSPDRGVTEAFF
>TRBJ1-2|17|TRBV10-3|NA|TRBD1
TGTGCCATCAGTGAGGGGGGCCGGGACAGGGGTCGGTATGGCTACACCTTC
CAISEGGRDRGRYGYTF
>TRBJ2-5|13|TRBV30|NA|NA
TGTGCCTCGCTCAGGGTTTCAGGGAAGACCCAGTACTTC
CASLRVSGKTQYF
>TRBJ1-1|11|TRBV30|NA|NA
TGTGCCTGGAAACGGTATACTGAAGCTTTCTTT
CAWKRYTEAFF
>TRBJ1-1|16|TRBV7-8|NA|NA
TGTGCCAGCAGCTTAGGGTTTCTGGGGGGGCGAACTGAAGCTTTCTTT
CASSLGFLGGRTEAFF
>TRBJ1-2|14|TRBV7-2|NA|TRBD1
TGTGCCAGCAGCCGCGAGACGACAGGGTACGGCTACACCTTC
CASSRETTGYGYTF
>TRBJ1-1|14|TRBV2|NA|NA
TGTGCCAGCAGGTCACAGGGATTGAACACTGAAGCTTTCTTT
CASRSQGLNTEAFF
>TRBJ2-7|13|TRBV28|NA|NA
TGTGCCAGCAGTTTGGACAGTTTCTACGAGCAGTACTTC
CASSLDSFYEQYF
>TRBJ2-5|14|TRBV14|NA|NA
TGTGCCAGCAGCCAGAGCTTACTAGCAAAGACCCAGTACTTC
CASSQSLLAKTQYF
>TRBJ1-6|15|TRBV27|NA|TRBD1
TGTGCCAGCAGTATATCGGGACAGGGTAATTCACCCCTCCACTTT
CASSISGQGNSPLHF